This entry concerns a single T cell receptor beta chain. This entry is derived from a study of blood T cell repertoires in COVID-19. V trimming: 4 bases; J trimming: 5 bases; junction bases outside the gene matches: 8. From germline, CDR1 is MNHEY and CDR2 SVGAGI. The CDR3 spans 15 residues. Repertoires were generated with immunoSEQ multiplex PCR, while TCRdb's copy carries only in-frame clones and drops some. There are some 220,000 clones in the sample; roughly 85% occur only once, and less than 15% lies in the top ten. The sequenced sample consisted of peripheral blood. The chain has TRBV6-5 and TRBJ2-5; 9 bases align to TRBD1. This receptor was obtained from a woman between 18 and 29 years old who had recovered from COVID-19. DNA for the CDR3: TGTGCCAGCAGTTTTAGGACAGGGGTTTGGGAGACCCAGTACTTC. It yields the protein CASSFRTGVWETQYF.